This TCR beta chain derives from a study of cytomegalovirus exposure and HLA in healthy donors (dated by TCRdb to about 2017). General notes on the study: In an earlier analysis of under 750 of the donors, around 300 Gb of sequence data and some 120 million unique TCR beta sequences from about 190 million T cells were reported. A handful of DR-DQ haplotypes were handled as single units for association and clustering because linkage in the cohort was strong. On average, 235,054 unique TCR beta nucleotide sequences were sequenced per donor among fewer than 500 genotyped donors of the cohort, with 15% to 20% of those sequences being non-productive. About 320 gigabases of sequencing data and tens of millions of unique TCR sequences were included in an early release covering about 700 HLA-typed donors. The study aimed to test whether cataloging public T cell receptors could reveal signatures of past pathogen exposure. To study patterns of TCR occurrence, a later analysis re-analyzed previously published TCR beta repertoires from 500 to 850 donors and added high-resolution HLA genotyping. Using immunosequencing, the study profiled T cell repertoires from fewer than 850 subjects and related those repertoires to cytomegalovirus serostatus. Class I and class II HLA loci were covered by the typing at four-digit resolution. Donor age, sex, ethnicity and CMV serostatus were compiled together with the repertoire data. A later genetic analysis used genome-wide SNP genotypes for about three fifths of the 666 donors, treating that subset as a discovery cohort. Rather than drawing on any new phenotypic data, the later analysis identified candidate immune exposures from TCR beta sequences and the way those sequences occurred across donors. All discovery cohort repertoires had been generated using a single sequencing platform. The study combined high-throughput TCR immunosequencing, statistical association of individual TCRs with disease status, and machine learning to predict cytomegalovirus infection status. The number of donors typed differed by locus, with roughly 620-640 for A, B, C, DRB1 and DQB1, around 500 for DQA1, 600 to 610 for DPA1, and 472 for DPB1. Besides the first cohort of about 730 subjects, a separate validation cohort made up of over 100 different subjects was used. The genetic ancestry cluster associated with self-reported Caucasian donors included roughly four fifths of the approximately 410 genotyped donors. An earlier analysis of approximately 630 of the donors applied high-throughput TCR beta sequencing to assess whether each TCR beta V gene segment acted as functional or pseudogenic. General study outcomes and caveats: The authors suggested that the approach could potentially be extended to other disease states and immunological phenotypes. Several of the top co-occurrence clusters appeared to be linked to parvovirus B19, influenza, CMV and Epstein-Barr virus, according to a later analysis. Roughly uniform sequencing depth across donors was assumed in presence/absence analyses, although this assumption may not hold. Only TCR beta chains were sequenced in this cohort, and the absence of alpha or paired-chain data limited detectable features. A later genetic analysis reported fewer N-insertions in productive TCRs among donors in an Asian-associated ancestry cluster than the roughly 640-donor mean. A few of the identified cytomegalovirus-associated TCR beta chains were confirmed in vitro to be specific for cytomegalovirus antigens. The classifier was reported to diagnose cytomegalovirus status with high specificity and sensitivity in both the original cohort and the validation cohort. Most CMV-associated TCR beta chains appeared to be HLA-restricted in a later analysis, and the HLA associations seemed to be driven largely by CMV exposure. According to a later analysis, TCR association rates differed among HLA loci, with DRB1 alleles showing the most associated TCRs and HLA-C alleles showing the fewest. The study listed 150 to 200 TCR beta chains as associated with cytomegalovirus. An association between a missense DCLRE1C variant and V-gene and J-gene trimming of TCR beta chains was found in a later genetic analysis and replicated in an independent cohort. Because HLA typing was missing for some donors at each locus, association tests included only the typed subset. A further reported finding was that TCR beta sequences accurately predicted the HLA-A and HLA-B alleles for most subjects in the first cohort. In an earlier analysis of 450 to 750 of the donors, most TCR beta V segments appeared in productive rearrangements about 87% or about 30% of the time, broadly matching IMGT annotations. For the cohort, immune exposure information was limited to CMV serostatus. Specific HLA alleles were associated with 16,951 TCR beta sequences at a false discovery rate of 0.05 in a later analysis. Some IMGT-functional V segments, including TRBV6-2 and TRBV6-3, could not be distinguished by the 87-base-pair reads and were therefore excluded. Correlated functional status among segregating V segments might be attributable to linkage disequilibrium, but an unknown experimental factor could not be ruled out. The earlier analysis of some 540 of the donors excluded 15 to 20 rarely observed V segments, including chromosome 9 orphons, because counts were too low. Across donors, most TCR sequences were observed very rarely, whereas some public TCRs were present in many individuals. The sequencing pipeline was judged likely to have produced a cluster of highly shared sequence variants as a technical artifact. Assigning TCR associations to individual alleles was difficult when HLA alleles, especially DR and DQ, strongly co-occurred. A later analysis found that HLA-associated TCR beta chains were more clonally expanded and had lower generation probabilities than equally common non-associated chains.

To prepare the library, the immunoSEQ multiplex PCR assay was applied. The multiplex PCR relied on a mix of 60 forward primers for TCR Vbeta segments and 13 reverse primers for TCR Jbeta segments. The CDR3 region of rearranged TCR beta genes was amplified from genomic DNA with a multiplex PCR assay. The amplified TCR beta libraries were sequenced on the Illumina HiSeq System as 87-base-pair reads. On the study's bioinformatics: In a later analysis, 77 million or so unique TCR beta chains were counted across the approximately 640 repertoires, and approximately 11 million of these chains were shared by at least two donors. Raw reads were error-corrected and collapsed into unique sequences by a nearest-neighbor algorithm in which closely related sequences were merged to remove PCR and sequencing errors. CDR3 sequences were aligned to IMGT reference sequences to assign V, D and J gene segments. For a sequence to be retained, a match of at least six nucleotides to both a V gene segment and a J gene segment was required. Rearrangements were classified as productive when the CDR3 lacked stop codons and remained in frame with V and J, and all other rearrangements were classified as non-productive. CDR3 was defined according to IMGT convention as the region running from the second conserved V-encoded cysteine to the conserved J-encoded phenylalanine. The earlier analysis of around 640 of the donors excluded sequences that lacked an unambiguous match to a single V gene segment. In an earlier analysis of about 590 of the donors, a V segment was called functional when productive rearrangements were above 56.7%, and segregating when the standard deviation between donors exceeded 5%. A statistical classification framework was built for diagnosing cytomegalovirus status from the catalog of TCR beta chain sequences. In a later analysis, V and J genes were assigned by comparing TCR nucleotide sequences against IMGT/GENE-DB human TR gene sequences. A later analysis assigned CDR3 sequences and most-parsimonious VDJ recombination scenarios with the TCRdist pipeline. In a later analysis, every TCR beta chain was defined by the combination of its CDR3 amino acid sequence and its V-gene family, and reads without a unique V-gene family were dropped. In a later analysis, fewer than 600 highly shared, low-generation-probability nucleotide sequences were removed to address suspected cross-contamination and a sequencing artifact. A later analysis calculated a clonal expansion index for each public chain from normalized within-repertoire ranks of inferred template counts. A later analysis computed generation probabilities with a VDJ recombination model fitted to out-of-frame rearrangements, and checked the results against IGoR. A later analysis scored TCR-TCR, TCR-HLA and TCR-CMV co-occurrence with hypergeometric tests, applying a repertoire-size bias correction to TCR pairs. A later analysis estimated false discovery rates by permuting HLA or CMV assignments 20 times. In a later analysis, co-occurring TCRs were grouped using DBSCAN, with TCRdist sequence similarity added in when clustering inside HLA-allele-positive subsets. Co-occurrence clustering excluded repertoires with fewer than 30,000 or more than 120,000 public chains, plus five with anomalous nucleotide sharing. TCRdb mirrors the immuneACCESS table, restricted to in-frame sequences. Some clones are absent from its copies; in checked studies, under half trace to an unresolved V gene, and the reason for the others is unknown. V, J and clone size are taken as reported in that table, and D and trimming were inferred from the DNA itself. The sample data list hundreds of thousands of clones, and 60% to 80% of these were observed just once. The biggest ten clones account for approximately 1.8% of the sample.

The CDR3 runs 13 amino acids, cysteine and phenylalanine included. The sequence is cut down to CDR3 DNA, 39 bases in frame from base 1. The junction shows trimming of 3 bases on V and 6 bases on J, plus 12 bases between the germline ends. The germline V gene (reference sequence) sets CDR1 to MNHEY and CDR2 to SMNVEV. The cohort consisted of some 730 healthy bone marrow donors. At the time of sampling, every cohort member was nominally healthy, though immune exposures that went unrecorded were likely present. The donor was CMV seronegative and was included in the group of a few hundred seronegative cohort members. A peripheral blood sample was collected from each donor, and TCR beta sequencing was performed on peripheral blood mononuclear cells. Genomic DNA extraction from the blood cell samples was performed with the Qiagen DNeasy Blood Extraction Kit. This clone was detected a few times. Its target antigen remains unknown. Base qualities are not provided; no much larger clone lies one nucleotide away.

The sequence derives from a male donor in good health and CMV-seronegative. Specimen: PBMCs. In this chain, TRBV27 is recombined with TRBJ2-7; the D segment cannot be called with confidence. The CDR3 reads CASSLIAVSEQYF. The DNA reads TGTGCCAGCAGTTTGATAGCTGTAAGCGAGCAGTACTTC.